A selection of T cell receptor beta chains follows, all from one sample in a study of blood T cell repertoires in COVID-19. Assay used: immunoSEQ multiplex PCR; TCRdb lists only in-frame clones, some missing. The sample includes 78,000 or so clones, about 80% seen only once; the top ten take 7% to 9.5%. Sequenced input: peripheral blood. The receptor set was obtained from a human donor in a cohort sampled during active COVID-19. The CDR3 runs from the conserved cysteine through the conserved F or W. D genes are given only for firm matches. A row's size may be missing; if present it is once, few, many or a size class.

j_gene,v_gene,abundance,d_gene,CDR3aa,CDR3nt
TRBJ2-7,TRBV2,-,-,CASSGPTGSYEQYF,TGTGCCAGCAGCGGCCCGACAGGTTCCTACGAGCAGTACTTC
TRBJ1-2,TRBV29-1,-,TRBD1,CSVEGGTVYGYTF,TGCAGCGTTGAAGGGGGGACAGTCTATGGCTACACCTTC
TRBJ2-3,TRBV6-6,-,-,CASSSPPESDTQYF,TGTGCCAGCAGTTCCCCCCCCGAGTCAGATACGCAGTATTTT
TRBJ2-7,TRBV9,few,-,CASSPTALITPYEQYF,TGTGCCAGCAGCCCGACAGCCCTGATTACACCCTACGAGCAGTACTTC
TRBJ1-5,TRBV15,-,TRBD1,CATSRGGTGGENQPQHF,TGTGCCACCAGCAGAGGGGGGACAGGGGGCGAGAATCAGCCCCAGCATTTT
TRBJ2-7,TRBV5-1,-,-,CASSLVPSDSSYEQYF,TGCGCCAGCAGCTTGGTGCCTAGCGATAGCTCCTACGAGCAGTACTTC
TRBJ2-1,TRBV7-2,-,TRBD2,CASSLVASGVNEQFF,TGTGCCAGCAGCTTAGTAGCTAGCGGGGTCAATGAGCAGTTCTTC
TRBJ2-1,TRBV5-1,-,-,CASGTFYNEQFF,TGCGCCAGCGGGACTTTCTACAATGAGCAGTTCTTC
TRBJ1-1,TRBV5-1,-,TRBD1,CASSAGTADGGTEAFF,TGCGCCAGCAGCGCCGGGACAGCAGATGGGGGCACTGAAGCTTTCTTT
TRBJ2-5,TRBV28,-,TRBD1,CASFPGQGKGQKETQYF,TGTGCCAGTTTTCCGGGACAGGGGAAGGGGCAGAAAGAGACCCAGTACTTC
TRBJ1-2,TRBV4-1,-,-,CASSQDRYGYTF,TGCGCCAGCAGCCAAGATCGGTATGGCTACACCTTC
TRBJ1-5,TRBV6-5,-,TRBD1,CASRDRANQPQHF,TGTGCCAGCAGAGACAGGGCAAATCAGCCCCAGCATTTT
TRBJ2-3,TRBV27,-,TRBD2,CASSLGAAGADTQYF,TGTGCCAGCAGTTTGGGGGCAGCGGGGGCAGATACGCAGTATTTT
TRBJ2-1,TRBV19,-,TRBD1,CASSIGGQGTYNEQFF,TGTGCCAGTAGTATAGGAGGACAGGGGACTTACAATGAGCAGTTCTTC
TRBJ2-1,TRBV7-3,-,TRBD1,CASSVTGVEQFF,TGTGCCAGCAGCGTTACAGGGGTTGAGCAGTTCTTC
TRBJ2-1,TRBV5-1,-,TRBD2,CASSLELRPSGINEQFF,TGCGCCAGCAGCTTGGAGTTACGGCCTAGCGGGATCAATGAGCAGTTCTTC
TRBJ2-5,TRBV11-3,-,TRBD1,CASSAGQGALSQETQYF,TGTGCCAGCAGCGCGGGACAGGGGGCTTTAAGTCAAGAGACCCAGTACTTC
TRBJ1-6,TRBV5-6,-,TRBD1,CASSKTGDYNSPLHF,TGTGCCAGCAGCAAAACAGGGGACTATAATTCACCCCTCCACTTT
TRBJ1-4,TRBV13,few,TRBD1,CASSLVDRVNEKLFF,TGTGCCAGCAGCTTAGTAGACAGGGTTAATGAAAAACTGTTTTTT
TRBJ2-3,TRBV7-9,once,-,CASSGTSTDTQYF,TGTGCCAGCTCGGGGACTAGCACAGATACGCAGTATTTT
TRBJ1-5,TRBV6-4,-,-,CASSVDEGQPQHF,TGTGCCAGCAGTGTTGACGAGGGTCAGCCCCAGCATTTT
TRBJ2-3,TRBV10-1,-,TRBD2,CIERGPDTQYF,TGCATCGAGCGGGGCCCAGATACGCAGTATTTT
TRBJ2-1,TRBV19,-,-,CASSTEGASGYNEQFF,TGTGCCAGTAGTACGGAGGGCGCCTCAGGGTACAATGAGCAGTTCTTC
TRBJ1-5,TRBV2,-,-,CASSERFHNQPQHF,TGTGCCAGCAGTGAGCGGTTTCACAATCAGCCCCAGCATTTT
TRBJ2-5,TRBV24-1,-,TRBD1,CATSAQGERETQYF,TGTGCCACCAGTGCCCAGGGGGAAAGAGAGACCCAGTACTTC
TRBJ2-1,TRBV30,few,TRBD1,CAWTSGGRSYNEQFF,TGTGCCTGGACCTCAGGGGGACGGTCCTACAATGAGCAGTTCTTC
TRBJ2-7,TRBV15,-,-,CATSRDRGTAYEQYF,TGTGCCACCAGCAGAGACCGGGGGACAGCCTACGAGCAGTACTTC
TRBJ2-5,TRBV6-5,-,-,CASSNTGQETQYF,TGTGCCAGCAGTAATACAGGTCAAGAGACCCAGTACTTC
TRBJ2-2,TRBV19,-,TRBD1,CASSTLDRGRTGELFF,TGTGCCAGTAGTACACTCGACAGGGGAAGGACCGGGGAGCTGTTTTTT
TRBJ2-5,TRBV7-7,-,TRBD2,CASSPLGGAGGLETQYF,TGTGCCAGCAGCCCCCTTGGCGGGGCGGGGGGGCTGGAGACCCAGTACTTC
TRBJ1-2,TRBV6-1,-,-,CASSERQVYGYTF,TGTGCCAGCAGTGAACGACAGGTCTATGGCTACACCTTC
TRBJ2-3,TRBV5-4,-,TRBD2,CASSPPTLAGADTQYF,TGTGCCAGCAGCCCGCCGACGCTAGCGGGAGCAGATACGCAGTATTTT
TRBJ2-3,TRBV5-4,-,-,CASSLTAADTQYF,TGTGCCAGCAGCTTGACGGCGGCAGATACGCAGTATTTT
TRBJ1-4,TRBV3-1/TRBV3-2,-,TRBD1,CASSQAGGPNEKLFF,TGTGCCAGCAGCCAGGCAGGGGGACCTAATGAAAAACTGTTTTTT
TRBJ1-2,TRBV11-1,-,-,CASSSDLGTIHGYTF,TGTGCCAGCAGCTCGGACCTCGGGACAATCCATGGCTACACCTTC
TRBJ1-1,TRBV28,-,-,CASSLFEVGLRPEAFF,TGTGCCAGCAGTTTATTTGAAGTGGGGCTCCGGCCCGAAGCTTTCTTT
TRBJ1-4,TRBV7-9,-,TRBD1,CASSLGQGRVEKLFF,TGTGCCAGCAGCTTGGGACAGGGGCGTGTGGAAAAACTGTTTTTT
TRBJ1-1,TRBV6-1,-,TRBD1,CASSENRGLTEAFF,TGTGCCAGCAGTGAAAATAGGGGGCTAACTGAAGCTTTCTTT
TRBJ1-5,TRBV4-1,-,-,CASSQVQGSNQPQHF,TGCGCCAGCAGCCAGGTACAGGGAAGCAATCAGCCCCAGCATTTT
TRBJ2-2,TRBV5-8,-,-,CASGSRFTGELFF,TGTGCCAGCGGTAGCAGATTCACCGGGGAGCTGTTTTTT
TRBJ1-6,TRBV15,-,-,CATSRGYSDNSPLHF,TGTGCCACCAGCAGAGGTTACAGTGATAATTCACCCCTCCACTTT
TRBJ1-2,TRBV5-1,-,TRBD1,CASSPGQGPSGYTF,TGCGCCAGCAGCCCCGGACAGGGTCCGAGTGGCTACACCTTC
TRBJ1-1,TRBV15,-,-,CATSRMARANTEAFF,TGTGCCACCAGCAGAATGGCCAGGGCGAACACTGAAGCTTTCTTT
TRBJ1-1,TRBV2,-,-,CASIGRVNTEAFF,TGTGCCAGCATTGGCAGGGTGAACACTGAAGCTTTCTTT
TRBJ2-7,TRBV5-1,once,TRBD1,CASSFGQGSDEQYF,TGCGCCAGCAGCTTCGGACAGGGAAGTGACGAGCAGTACTTC
TRBJ2-5,TRBV5-4,-,TRBD2,CASSLEAASGGLGETQYF,TGTGCCAGCAGCTTGGAGGCGGCTAGCGGGGGGTTAGGGGAGACCCAGTACTTC
TRBJ1-1,TRBV7-8,-,-,CASSYQGDTEAFF,TGTGCCAGCAGCTACCAGGGTGACACTGAAGCTTTCTTT
TRBJ2-2,TRBV9,-,TRBD2,CASSVAGGDTGELFF,TGTGCCAGCAGCGTAGCGGGGGGAGACACCGGGGAGCTGTTTTTT
TRBJ1-1,TRBV5-6,-,TRBD1,CASSATGFTEAFF,TGTGCCAGCAGCGCGACAGGGTTCACTGAAGCTTTCTTT
TRBJ2-7,TRBV5-1,-,TRBD1,CASSLALGTGGRNYEQYF,TGCGCCAGCAGCTTGGCCCTCGGGACAGGGGGCAGGAACTACGAGCAGTACTTC
TRBJ1-4,TRBV5-1,-,TRBD1,CASSPRGQGADEKLFF,TGCGCCAGCAGCCCCCGGGGACAGGGGGCGGATGAAAAACTGTTTTTT
TRBJ2-3,TRBV10-2,once,-,CASSPTRILSDTQYF,TGCGCCAGCAGTCCCACTAGGATTCTGTCAGATACGCAGTATTTT
TRBJ2-3,TRBV5-6,-,-,CASSWDITTDTQYF,TGTGCCAGCAGCTGGGACATTACCACAGATACGCAGTATTTT